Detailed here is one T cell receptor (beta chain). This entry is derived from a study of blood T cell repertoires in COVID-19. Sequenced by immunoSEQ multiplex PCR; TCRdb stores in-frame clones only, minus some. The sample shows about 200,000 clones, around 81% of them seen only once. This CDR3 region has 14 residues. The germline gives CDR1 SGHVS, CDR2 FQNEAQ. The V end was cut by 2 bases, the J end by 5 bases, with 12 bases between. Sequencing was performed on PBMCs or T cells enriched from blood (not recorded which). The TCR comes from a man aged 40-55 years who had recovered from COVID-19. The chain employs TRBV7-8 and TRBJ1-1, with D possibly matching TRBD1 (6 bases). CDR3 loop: CASSLQGRGTEAFF. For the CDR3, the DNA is TGTGCCAGCAGCTTACAGGGGAGGGGGACTGAAGCTTTCTTT.